The 6 T cell receptor beta chains presented below share a single source sample, sequenced in a study of shared clonotypes between healthy human individuals. Here immunoSEQ multiplex PCR was the method, and the copy in TCRdb shows in-frame clones only, minus some. The sample yields millions of clones, approximately 90% seen once. The sequenced sample was naive CD4+ T cells sorted from blood. Subset described: CD45RA+ positively selected. These TCRs come from a man aged 18 to 30 in good health.

This chain connects TRBV28 to TRBJ1-1; D is undetermined. CDR3 length equals 15 residues. The germline V and J ends were trimmed by 4 bases and 4 bases, with 16 bases remaining between them. Germline assignment: CDR1 MDHEN and CDR2 SYDVKM. This CDR3 reads CASSWGMGKGTEAFF. CDR3 in DNA: TGTGCCAGCAGTTGGGGTATGGGGAAGGGCACTGAAGCTTTCTTT. The variable domain in full, completed from reference TRBV28 and TRBJ1-1, reads DVKVTQSSRYLVKRTGEKVFLECVQDMDHENMFWYRQDPGLGLRLIYFSYDVKMKEKGDIPEGYSVSREKKERFSLILESASTNQTSMYLCASSWGMGKGTEAFFGQGTRLTVV.

This chain connects TRBV30 to TRBJ1-5; 8 bases align to TRBD1. The CDR3 extends over 12 amino acids. The V and J ends lost 5 bases and 5 bases, in that order; junction bases with no gene match: 2. In germline, CDR1 is GTSNPN, CDR2 SVGIG (reference sequence). The CDR3 DNA is TGTGCCTGGGACAGGGGTTATCAGCCCCAGCATTTT. This sequence encodes CAWDRGYQPQHF.

The chain is built from TRBV6-5 and TRBJ1-2, with a tentative D call TRBD1 (5 bases). In germline, CDR1 is MNHEY, CDR2 SVGAGI. Trimming took off 4 bases at V and 4 bases at J, with 19 bases between the two ends. The CDR3 has 16 amino acids. CDR3 in amino acids: CASSFDRTRRGYGYTF. For the CDR3, the DNA is TGTGCCAGCAGTTTCGATCGGACCCGAAGGGGCTATGGCTACACCTTC.

The chain is built from TRBV5-4 and TRBJ2-1; 13 bases are a match to TRBD2. CDR3 length equals 15 residues. Germline V gives CDR1 SGHNT, CDR2 YYREEE (reference sequence). J was trimmed by 9 bases and V by 4 bases; bases with no gene match: 7. CDR3 DNA sequence: TGTGCCAGCAGCCCCGGGGGACTAGCGGGATCTGAGCAGTTCTTC. Its translation: CASSPGGLAGSEQFF.

This clone was picked up one time. Additional DNA sequences in this sample encode the identical CDR3. CDR3 nucleotides: TGTGCCAGCAGTTACCGCTACGAGCAGTACTTC. Translating gives CASSYRYEQYF. This chain uses TRBV6-5 with TRBJ2-7; D gene ambiguous. Germline loops: CDR1 MNHEY, CDR2 SVGAGI. V was clipped by 2 bases and J by 3 bases, with 2 bases between them. The CDR3 consists of 11 residues.

In this sample, this clone turned up once. The chain recombines TRBV28 with TRBJ1-2; D uncertain. Germline CDR1 and CDR2: MDHEN and SYDVKM. V lost 5 bases to trimming and J lost 4 bases, with 17 bases between them. This CDR3 is 15 amino acids long. Here the CDR3 reads CASSGSGPHLYGYTF. In nucleotides, the CDR3 is TGTGCCAGCAGTGGGTCCGGACCGCACCTCTATGGCTACACCTTC.